The 2 T cell receptor beta chains below come from one sample, sequenced in a study of cytomegalovirus exposure and HLA in healthy donors. Use of 60 Vbeta and 13 Jbeta primers characterized the PCR. Profiling relied on immunoSEQ multiplex PCR, and the TCRdb table lists in-frame clones only, not all of them. The sample records about 110,000 clones, approximately 79% being singletons. Specimen: PBMCs. Receptor source: a man aged 25-45 years in good health and CMV-seropositive.

The chain links TRBV11-2 to TRBJ2-1; a weak D match, TRBD1 (6 bases). The CDR3 loop spans 16 amino acids. The germline CDR1 and CDR2 sequences are SGHAT and FQNNGV. V was trimmed by 5 bases and J by 3 bases, leaving 17 bases between them. CDR3 coding DNA: TGTGCCAGCAGCCCGCGACAGGTTTCGTACTACAATGAGCAGTTCTTC. Translated: CASSPRQVSYYNEQFF.

The chain joins TRBV6-5 to TRBJ1-2; D possibly corresponds to TRBD1 (5 bases). The V gene's germline CDR1 is MNHEY and CDR2 SVGAGI. This CDR3 has 15 residues. The V end lost 0 bases, the J end lost 5 bases, and 13 bases lay between the germline ends. The CDR3 is CASSYSVTVGYGYTF. The CDR3 bases are TGTGCCAGCAGTTACTCAGTGACAGTAGGGTATGGCTACACCTTC.